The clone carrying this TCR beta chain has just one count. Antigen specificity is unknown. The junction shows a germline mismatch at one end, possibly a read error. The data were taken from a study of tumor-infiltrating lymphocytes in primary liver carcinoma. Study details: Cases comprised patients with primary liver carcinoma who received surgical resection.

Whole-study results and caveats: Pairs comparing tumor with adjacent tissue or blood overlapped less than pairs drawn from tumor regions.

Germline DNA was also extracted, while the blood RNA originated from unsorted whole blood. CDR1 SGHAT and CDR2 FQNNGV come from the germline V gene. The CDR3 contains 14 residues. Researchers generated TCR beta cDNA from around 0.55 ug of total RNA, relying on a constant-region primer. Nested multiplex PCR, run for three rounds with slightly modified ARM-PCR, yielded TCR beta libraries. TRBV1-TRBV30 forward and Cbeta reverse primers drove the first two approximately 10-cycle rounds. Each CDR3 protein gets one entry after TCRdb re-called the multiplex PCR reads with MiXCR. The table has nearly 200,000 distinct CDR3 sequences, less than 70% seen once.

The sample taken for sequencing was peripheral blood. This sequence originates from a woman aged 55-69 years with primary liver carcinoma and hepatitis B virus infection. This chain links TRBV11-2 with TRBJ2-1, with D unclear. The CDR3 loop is CASSLGGIYNEQSF. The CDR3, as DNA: TGTGCCAGCAGCTTAGGTGGGATTTACAACGAGCAGTCCTTC.